Sequencing of this T cell receptor beta chain was carried out in a study of blood T cell repertoires in COVID-19. Study information: Acute and convalescent COVID-19 specimens originated in the United States, Italy and Spain. PBMCs, B-cell-depleted T cells, or T cells were the source of the cDNA or gDNA that made up the material.

The V gene's germline CDR1 is MNHEY and CDR2 SVGAGI. The CDR3 runs 14 residues. The V gene lost 7 bases and the J gene lost 1 base, with 13 bases spanning the gap. Sequencing used immunoSEQ multiplex PCR; TCRdb keeps in-frame clones, though not all of them. The table lists 99,000 or so clones, 84% of them singletons. The sequencing input was peripheral blood. The chain uses TRBV6-5 and TRBJ1-2; unclear D gene. The clonotype was recovered from a man aged 70 or older with active or convalescent COVID-19. CDR3 nucleotide sequence: TGTGCCAGCACCCCTCAAATACTTAACTATGGCTACACCTTC. This translates into CASTPQILNYGYTF.